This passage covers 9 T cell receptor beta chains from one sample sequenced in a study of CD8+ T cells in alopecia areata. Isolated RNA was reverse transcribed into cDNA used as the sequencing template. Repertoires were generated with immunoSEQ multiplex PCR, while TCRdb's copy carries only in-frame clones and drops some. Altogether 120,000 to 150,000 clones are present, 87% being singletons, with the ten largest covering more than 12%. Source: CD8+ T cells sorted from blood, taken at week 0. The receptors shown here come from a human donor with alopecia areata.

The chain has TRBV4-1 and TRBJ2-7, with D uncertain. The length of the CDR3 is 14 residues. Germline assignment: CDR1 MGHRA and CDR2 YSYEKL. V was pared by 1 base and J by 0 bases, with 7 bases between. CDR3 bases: TGCGCCAGCAGCCAAGTCGGATCCTCCTACGAGCAGTACTTC. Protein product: CASSQVGSSYEQYF.

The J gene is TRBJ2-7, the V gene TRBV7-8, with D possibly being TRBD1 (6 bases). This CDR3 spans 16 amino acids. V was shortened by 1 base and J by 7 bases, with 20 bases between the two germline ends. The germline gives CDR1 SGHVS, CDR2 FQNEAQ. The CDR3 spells CASSLDVGGQYSEQYF. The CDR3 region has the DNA TGTGCCAGCAGCTTAGATGTAGGTGGACAGTATTCTGAGCAGTACTTC.

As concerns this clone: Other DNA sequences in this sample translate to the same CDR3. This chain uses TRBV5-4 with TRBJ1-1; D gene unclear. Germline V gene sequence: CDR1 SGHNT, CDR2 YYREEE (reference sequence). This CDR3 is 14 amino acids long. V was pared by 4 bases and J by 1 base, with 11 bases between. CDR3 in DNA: TGTGCCAGCAGCCTCCGGGATAGGAACACTGAAGCTTTCTTT. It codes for CASSLRDRNTEAFF.

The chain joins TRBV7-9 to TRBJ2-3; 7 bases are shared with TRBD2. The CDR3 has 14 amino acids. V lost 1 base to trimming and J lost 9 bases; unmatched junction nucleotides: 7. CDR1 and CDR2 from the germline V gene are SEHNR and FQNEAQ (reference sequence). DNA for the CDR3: TGTGCCAGCAGCTTAGTCGTTAGCGGGCTAACGCAGTATTTT. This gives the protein CASSLVVSGLTQYF.

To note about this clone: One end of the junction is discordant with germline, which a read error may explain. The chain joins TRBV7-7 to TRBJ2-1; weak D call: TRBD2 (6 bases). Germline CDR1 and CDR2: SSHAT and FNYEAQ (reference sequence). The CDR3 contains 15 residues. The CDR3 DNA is TGTGCTAGCAGCTTATACGGGAGTATCGAAAATGAGCAGTTCTTC. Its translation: CASSLYGSIENEQFF. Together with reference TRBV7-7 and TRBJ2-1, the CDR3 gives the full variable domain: GAGVSQSPRYKVTKRGQDVTLRCDPISSHATLYWYQQALGQGPEFLTYFNYEAQPDKSGLPSDRFSAERPEGSISTLTIQRTEQRDSAMYRCASSLYGSIENEQFFGPGTRLTVL.

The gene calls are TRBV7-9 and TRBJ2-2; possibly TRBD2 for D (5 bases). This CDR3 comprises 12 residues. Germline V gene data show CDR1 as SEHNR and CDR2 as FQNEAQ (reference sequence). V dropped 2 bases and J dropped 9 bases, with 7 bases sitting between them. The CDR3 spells CASSLSGRELFF. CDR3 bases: TGTGCCAGCAGCTTATCCGGGAGGGAGCTGTTTTTT.

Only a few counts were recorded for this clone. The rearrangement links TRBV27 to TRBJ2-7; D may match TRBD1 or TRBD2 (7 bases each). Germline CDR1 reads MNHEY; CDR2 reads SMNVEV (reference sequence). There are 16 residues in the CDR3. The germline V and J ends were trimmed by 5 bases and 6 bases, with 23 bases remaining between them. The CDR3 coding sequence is TGTGCCAGCAGTCCCCAGGGGGGGGAGGGCCAGCTCGAGCAGTACTTC. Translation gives CASSPQGGEGQLEQYF.

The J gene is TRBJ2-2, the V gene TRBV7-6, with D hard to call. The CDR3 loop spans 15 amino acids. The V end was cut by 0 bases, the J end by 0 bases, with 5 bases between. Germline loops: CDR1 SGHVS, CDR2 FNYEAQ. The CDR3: CASSLATPNTGELFF. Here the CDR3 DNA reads TGTGCCAGCAGCTTAGCCACTCCGAACACCGGGGAGCTGTTTTTT.

The CDR3 is CSVLTGEKVSQHF. The CDR3, as DNA: TGCAGCGTATTGACAGGGGAGAAGGTGTCCCAGCATTTT. The J gene is TRBJ1-5, the V gene TRBV29-1, with TRBD1 identical over 8 bases. CDR1 is SQVTM and CDR2 is ANQGSEA in the germline V gene. The V segment lost 6 bases and the J segment 11 bases; nucleotides outside the gene matches: 12. The CDR3 is 13 amino acids.